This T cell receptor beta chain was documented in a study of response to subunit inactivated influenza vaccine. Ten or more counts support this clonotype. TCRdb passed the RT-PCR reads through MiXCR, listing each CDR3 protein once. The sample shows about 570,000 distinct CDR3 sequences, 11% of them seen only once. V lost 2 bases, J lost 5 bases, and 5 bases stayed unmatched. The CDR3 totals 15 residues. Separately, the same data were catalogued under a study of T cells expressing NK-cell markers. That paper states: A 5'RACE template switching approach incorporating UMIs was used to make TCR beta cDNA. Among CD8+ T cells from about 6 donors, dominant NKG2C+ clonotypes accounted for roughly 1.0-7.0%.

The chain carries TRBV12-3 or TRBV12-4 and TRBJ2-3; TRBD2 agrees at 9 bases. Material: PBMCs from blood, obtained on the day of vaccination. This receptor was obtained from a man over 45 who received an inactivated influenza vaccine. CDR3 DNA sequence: TGTGCCAGCAGTTTATCTAGCGGGGTTGTAGATACGCAGTATTTT. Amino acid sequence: CASSLSSGVVDTQYF.